This T cell receptor beta chain was profiled in a study of T-cell reconstitution after alpha-beta-depleted transplantation in children. TCRbeta library construction was performed incorporating unique molecular identifiers. A single record per CDR3 protein comes from TCRdb applying MiXCR to the PCR reads. Counted here are about 400,000 distinct CDR3 sequences, about 20% occurring once; the ten biggest clones make up around 4%. J gave up 1 base and V 3 bases, and 12 bases lay outside the gene matches. The CDR3 sequence is 19 residues long. The TCR sequence derives from a human donor who donated a stem cell graft to a child with acute myeloid leukemia. The chain joins TRBV12-3 or TRBV12-4 to TRBJ1-6; TRBD1 agrees at 7 bases. The material was PBMCs from the stem cell graft donor, obtained from the stem cell graft. The CDR3 DNA is TGTGCCAGCAGTTTGGTAAAACCGGGACAGAGTTCCTATAATTCACCCCTCCACTTT. Its translation is CASSLVKPGQSSYNSPLHF.